The 26 T cell receptor beta chains below come from one sample, sequenced in a study of shared T cell receptors in the human thymus. The method was immunoSEQ multiplex PCR; TCRdb's version includes in-frame clones alone and lacks a portion of them. The data show tens of thousands of clones, with 90% to 95% seen just once and 0.03% to 0.04% held by the top ten. The sequencing input was thymocytes. These receptors were obtained from a human donor.

V and J are TRBV14 and TRBJ2-1, with 7 bases fitting TRBD1. The V gene end was trimmed by 6 bases and the J gene end by 5 bases; junction bases not matched to a gene: 4. The CDR3 has 13 amino acids. CDR1 and CDR2 (germline): SGHDN, FVKESK. The CDR3 protein is CASRWTGNNEQFF. DNA of the CDR3: TGTGCCAGCAGGTGGACAGGAAACAATGAGCAGTTCTTC.

This chain connects TRBV18 to TRBJ1-5; D remains unclear. V was shortened by 2 bases and J by 1 base, with 18 bases between the two germline ends. The CDR3 has 18 amino acids. Germline lookup yields CDR1 KGHSH and CDR2 LQKENI. The CDR3 bases are TGTGCCAGCTCACCAATTCCATGGAATATTTTGAGCAATCAGCCCCAGCATTTT. This translates into CASSPIPWNILSNQPQHF.

This chain uses TRBV5-6 with TRBJ2-7; 7 bases align to TRBD1. The germline V gene has CDR1 SGHDT and CDR2 YYEEEE. The CDR3 consists of 16 residues. J was trimmed by 0 bases and V by 1 base; bases with no gene match: 7. The DNA for the CDR3 is TGTGCCAGCAGCTTGATAGGAGACAGGGCCTCCTACGAGCAGTACTTC. It translates to CASSLIGDRASYEQYF.

V gene TRBV7-2 combines with J gene TRBJ2-1; 8 bases line up with TRBD2. J lost 2 bases, V lost 6 bases, and 6 bases had no gene match. The CDR3 covers 15 residues. Germline V gives CDR1 SGHTA, CDR2 FQGNSA. The CDR3 DNA is TGTGCCAGCAGATTTAGCGGGGCCACCTACAATGAGCAGTTCTTC. Translation: CASRFSGATYNEQFF.

The chain joins TRBV7-3 to TRBJ2-1; possible D gene TRBD1, 6 bases. The germline V and J ends were trimmed by 5 bases and 1 base, with 18 bases remaining between them. Germline CDR1 and CDR2: SGHTA and FQGTGA. The CDR3 totals 17 residues. The CDR3 bases are TGTGCCAGCAGCCCCTCCGGGACACACTCTTCCTACAATGAGCAGTTCTTC. It translates to CASSPSGTHSSYNEQFF.

The chain has TRBV7-9 and TRBJ2-5; 7 nucleotides line up with TRBD2. This CDR3 spans 17 amino acids. CDR1 SEHNR and CDR2 FQNEAQ come from the germline V gene (reference sequence). The J segment lost 0 bases and the V segment lost 3 bases, leaving 10 bases of the junction unmatched. CDR3 nucleotide sequence: TGTGCCAGCAGCTTCCGACTAGCCGTAACTAACCAAGAGACCCAGTACTTC. Protein: CASSFRLAVTNQETQYF.

The chain combines TRBV9 with TRBJ2-3, with 11 bases aligning to TRBD2. Per germline, CDR1 SGDLS and CDR2 YYNGEE. V was clipped by 0 bases and J by 2 bases; unmatched bases: 14. The CDR3 contains 20 residues. The CDR3 DNA is TGTGCCAGCAGCGTAGACACGCCTAGCGGGGGGCCCTTTTACACAGATACGCAGTATTTT. It yields the protein CASSVDTPSGGPFYTDTQYF.

The V gene is TRBV28, the J gene TRBJ2-2, with D possibly matching TRBD1 (5 bases). Between the trimmed V and J ends, which lost 5 bases and 5 bases, there was a span of 18 bases. The CDR3 length is 16 residues. The germline CDR1 and CDR2 sequences are MDHEN and SYDVKM. This chain's CDR3 is CASSADIVVGTGELFF. CDR3 coding DNA: TGTGCCAGCAGTGCGGACATTGTCGTTGGTACCGGGGAGCTGTTTTTT.

The genes are TRBV2 and TRBJ2-3, with no clear D. Trimming shortened V by 3 bases and J by 4 bases, and 5 bases separated the two germline ends. Germline loops: CDR1 SNHLY, CDR2 FYNNEI. This CDR3 is built from 12 residues. CDR3 loop: CASSDGADTQYF. In nucleotides, the CDR3 is TGTGCCAGCAGTGACGGCGCAGATACGCAGTATTTT.

The chain has TRBV2 and TRBJ2-3; D is possibly TRBD1 or TRBD2 (6 bases each). The CDR3 totals 16 residues. The V gene's germline CDR1 is SNHLY and CDR2 FYNNEI. V was shortened by 0 bases and J by 2 bases, with 12 bases between the two germline ends. CDR3 residues: CASSEASGAPTDTQYF. CDR3 sequence (DNA): TGTGCCAGCAGTGAAGCATCGGGGGCGCCCACAGATACGCAGTATTTT.

V is TRBV30 and J is TRBJ1-5, with D possibly being TRBD1 (5 bases). The CDR3 runs 18 residues. Germline CDR1 reads GTSNPN; CDR2 reads SVGIG (reference sequence). Trimming left V 5 bases short and J 0 bases short, with 23 bases between. This CDR3 reads CAWSTSEGPGYSNQPQHF. The CDR3 nucleotides read TGTGCCTGGTCAACCAGCGAGGGGCCGGGCTATAGCAATCAGCCCCAGCATTTT. Drawing the rest from reference TRBV30 and TRBJ1-5, the complete variable domain is SQTIHQWPATLVQPVGSPLSLECTVEGTSNPNLYWYRQAAGRGLQLLFYSVGIGQISSEVPQNLSASRPQDRQFILSSKKLLLSDSGFYLCAWSTSEGPGYSNQPQHFGDGTRLSIL.

The V gene is TRBV4-2, the J gene TRBJ1-6; TRBD1 aligns across 10 bases. Looked up from germline, CDR1 is LGHNA and CDR2 is YNFKEQ. The CDR3 has 20 amino acids. The ends lost 6 bases at V and 0 bases at J; junction bases unmatched: 14. For the CDR3, the DNA is TGTGCCAGCAGACCCAGGGACAGGGGCCACAGCATCTCCTATAATTCACCCCTCCACTTT. Amino acids: CASRPRDRGHSISYNSPLHF.

The V and J genes are TRBV7-2 and TRBJ1-2; 9 positions agree with TRBD1. The germline CDR1 and CDR2 sequences are SGHTA and FQGNSA. This CDR3 spans 16 amino acids. V was clipped by 2 bases and J by 8 bases; unmatched bases: 12. The CDR3 sequence: CASSLTPGQGPGGYTF. The DNA for the CDR3 is TGTGCCAGCAGCTTAACTCCGGGACAGGGACCGGGGGGCTACACCTTC.

V usage is TRBV7-3 and J usage is TRBJ1-5; TRBD1 agrees at 9 bases. The germline gives CDR1 SGHTA, CDR2 FQGTGA. The ends lost 5 bases at V and 0 bases at J; junction bases unmatched: 14. This CDR3 contains 19 residues. CDR3 nucleotide sequence: TGTGCCAGCAGCAATATGGGGGACAGGGACGACAATAGCAATCAGCCCCAGCATTTT. Translation gives CASSNMGDRDDNSNQPQHF.

The rearrangement joins TRBV7-2 to TRBJ1-6, with D uncertain. The germline V and J ends were trimmed by 5 bases and 6 bases, with 14 bases remaining between them. Germline V gene data show CDR1 as SGHTA and CDR2 as FQGNSA. This CDR3 has 15 residues. The CDR3 protein is CASSLNRAGNSPLHF. CDR3 DNA sequence: TGTGCCAGCAGCCTCAATCGTGCTGGTAATTCACCCCTCCACTTT.

This clone was found once. The chain is built from TRBV15 and TRBJ2-3; D unclear. The CDR3 covers 14 residues. The ends were cut back, 1 base at V and 3 bases at J, with 8 bases in the middle. Germline values: CDR1 LNHNV, CDR2 YYDKDF (reference sequence). The CDR3 protein is CATSRVIETDTQYF. The CDR3 nucleotides are TGTGCCACCAGCAGAGTAATAGAGACAGATACGCAGTATTTT.

The rearrangement links TRBV5-1 to TRBJ1-1, with D perhaps matching TRBD1 (6 bases). Trimming took 7 bases from V and 6 from J, leaving 22 bases between them. Germline V gene data show CDR1 as SGHRS and CDR2 as YFSETQ. This CDR3 contains 15 residues. This CDR3 reads CASQLIYGGPPEAFF. The CDR3 DNA reads as TGCGCCAGCCAACTTATTTATGGGGGCCCTCCTGAAGCTTTCTTT.

CDR3 bases: TGCGCCAGCAGCCACGGATGGACAGGGCTGAACACCGGGGAGCTGTTTTTT. Translating it yields CASSHGWTGLNTGELFF. The rearrangement joins TRBV4-1 to TRBJ2-2, with 8 bases that match TRBD1. Germline values: CDR1 MGHRA, CDR2 YSYEKL. The CDR3 is 17 residues long. With 3 bases clipped from V and 1 base from J, the junction kept 7 bases outside the gene matches.

V usage is TRBV19 and J usage is TRBJ1-1; no clear D. V was clipped by 4 bases and J by 0 bases, with 9 bases between them. This CDR3 spans 14 amino acids. The germline CDR1 and CDR2 sequences are LNHDA and SQIVND (reference sequence). For the CDR3, the DNA is TGTGCCAGTAGTAGGGCCGCCGTGAACACTGAAGCTTTCTTT. This gives the protein CASSRAAVNTEAFF.

The V and J genes are TRBV4-1 and TRBJ2-7, with D perhaps matching TRBD1 or TRBD2 (5 bases each). Trimming removed 0 bases from V and 3 bases from J, with 21 bases in between. The CDR3 has 18 residues. Per germline, CDR1 MGHRA and CDR2 YSYEKL. The CDR3 DNA reads as TGCGCCAGCAGCCAAGACCTAGACGGGGCGCCACGCAGCTACGAGCAGTACTTC. Protein: CASSQDLDGAPRSYEQYF.

This clone has only a few counts. The genes are TRBV4-1 and TRBJ2-5; a possible D gene is TRBD2 (5 bases). In germline, CDR1 is MGHRA, CDR2 YSYEKL. With 0 bases removed from V and 5 bases from J, the gap between germline ends came to 10 bases. The CDR3 sequence is 14 residues long. The CDR3 DNA reads as TGCGCCAGCAGCCAAGAGGAGGTTGAGGAGACCCAGTACTTC. Amino acid sequence: CASSQEEVEETQYF.

This rearrangement joins TRBV5-1 to TRBJ2-1, with TRBD1 identical over 11 bases. Germline V gives CDR1 SGHRS, CDR2 YFSETQ. V shed 2 bases, J shed 7 bases, and the junction held 5 bases outside the gene matches. The CDR3 is 15 residues long. The CDR3 spells CASSLGQGAWNEQFF. Here the CDR3 DNA reads TGCGCCAGCAGCTTAGGACAGGGGGCATGGAATGAGCAGTTCTTC. Looking up the rest from reference TRBV5-1 and TRBJ2-1 gives the full variable domain: KAGVTQTPRYLIKTRGQQVTLSCSPISGHRSVSWYQQTPGQGLQFLFEYFSETQRNKGNFPGRFSGRQFSNSRSEMNVSTLELGDSALYLCASSLGQGAWNEQFFGPGTRLTVL.

This clone occurred once. The chain has TRBV7-2 and TRBJ2-7, with TRBD2 matching over 14 bases. CDR3 size: 15 residues. Looked up from germline, CDR1 is SGHTA and CDR2 is FQGNSA. V trimming: 5 bases; J trimming: 6 bases; junction bases outside the gene matches: 6. The CDR3 reads CASSTPGLAGVEQYF. CDR3 DNA sequence: TGTGCCAGCAGCACCCCGGGACTAGCGGGGGTCGAGCAGTACTTC. Looking up the rest from reference TRBV7-2 and TRBJ2-7 gives the full variable domain: GAGVSQSPSNKVTEKGKDVELRCDPISGHTALYWYRQSLGQGLEFLIYFQGNSAPDKSGLPSDRFSAERTGGSVSTLTIQRTQQEDSAVYLCASSTPGLAGVEQYFGPGTRLTVT.

The chain recombines TRBV11-3 with TRBJ1-5; 9 bases align to TRBD1. The V segment lost 5 bases and the J segment 5 bases; nucleotides outside the gene matches: 10. Per the germline V gene, CDR1 is SGHNT and CDR2 is YENEEA. The CDR3 has 16 amino acids. CDR3 sequence reads: CASSHRGLRRDQPQHF. The CDR3 DNA sequence: TGTGCCAGCAGCCACAGGGGGCTGAGGAGGGATCAGCCCCAGCATTTT.

CDR3 coding DNA: TGCGCCAGCAGCCAAGAGAAAGTGAGGTATAGGGATACGCAGTATTTT. Residues: CASSQEKVRYRDTQYF. The V and J genes are TRBV4-3 and TRBJ2-3; D is uncertain. CDR1 LGHNA and CDR2 YSLEER come from the germline V gene. V lost 0 bases and J lost 6, with 16 bases in between. The CDR3 has 16 amino acids.

The V and J genes are TRBV4-1 and TRBJ2-5, with D maybe TRBD1 (6 bases). CDR1 is MGHRA and CDR2 is YSYEKL in the germline V gene. Trimming stripped 0 bases from V and 7 bases from J, with 21 bases between. The CDR3 extends over 17 amino acids. CDR3 in DNA: TGCGCCAGCAGCCAAGAAATACAGGACAGCGACGTCGGGACCCAGTACTTC. Translating it yields CASSQEIQDSDVGTQYF.